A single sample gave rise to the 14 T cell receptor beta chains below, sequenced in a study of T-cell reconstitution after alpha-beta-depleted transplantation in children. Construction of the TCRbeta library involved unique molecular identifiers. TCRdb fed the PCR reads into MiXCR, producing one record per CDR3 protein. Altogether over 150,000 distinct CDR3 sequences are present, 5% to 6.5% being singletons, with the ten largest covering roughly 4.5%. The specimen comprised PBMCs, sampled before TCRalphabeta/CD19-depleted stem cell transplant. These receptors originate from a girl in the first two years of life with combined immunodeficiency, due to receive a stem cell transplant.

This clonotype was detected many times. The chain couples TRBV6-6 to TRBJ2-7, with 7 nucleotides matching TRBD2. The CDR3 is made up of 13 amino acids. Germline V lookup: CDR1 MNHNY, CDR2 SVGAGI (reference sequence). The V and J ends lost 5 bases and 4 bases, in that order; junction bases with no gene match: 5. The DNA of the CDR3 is TGTGCCAGCAGTCCTACCGGGGGGTACGAGCAGTACTTC. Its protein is CASSPTGGYEQYF.

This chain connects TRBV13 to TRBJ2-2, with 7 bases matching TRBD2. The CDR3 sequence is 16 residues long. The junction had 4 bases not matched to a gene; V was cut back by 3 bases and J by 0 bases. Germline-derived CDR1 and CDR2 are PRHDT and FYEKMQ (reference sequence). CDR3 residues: CASSFGRGANTGELFF. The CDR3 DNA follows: TGTGCCAGCAGCTTTGGCCGGGGGGCGAACACCGGGGAGCTGTTTTTT.

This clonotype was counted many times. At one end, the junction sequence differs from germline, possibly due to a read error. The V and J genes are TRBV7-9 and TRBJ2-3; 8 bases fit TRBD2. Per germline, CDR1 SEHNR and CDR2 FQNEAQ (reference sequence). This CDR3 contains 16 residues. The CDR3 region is CASSLPAGEPTHTQYF. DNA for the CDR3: TGTGCCAGCAGCTTACCAGCGGGAGAGCCCACACATACGCAGTATTTT.

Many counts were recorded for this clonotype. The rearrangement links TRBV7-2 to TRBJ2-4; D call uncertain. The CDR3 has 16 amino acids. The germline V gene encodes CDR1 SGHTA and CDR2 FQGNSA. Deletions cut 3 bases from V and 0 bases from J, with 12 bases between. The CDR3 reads CASSFLTRTAKNIQYF. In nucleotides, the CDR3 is TGTGCCAGCAGCTTCCTCACGCGCACAGCCAAAAACATTCAGTACTTC.

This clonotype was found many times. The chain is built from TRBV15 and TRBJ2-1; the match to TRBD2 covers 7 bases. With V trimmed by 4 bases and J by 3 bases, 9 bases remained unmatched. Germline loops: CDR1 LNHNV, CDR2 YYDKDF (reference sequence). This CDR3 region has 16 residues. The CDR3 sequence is CATSTLKRGLYNEQFF. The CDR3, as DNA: TGTGCCACCAGCACACTTAAGCGGGGACTCTACAATGAGCAGTTCTTC. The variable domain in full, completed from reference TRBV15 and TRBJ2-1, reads DAMVIQNPRYQVTQFGKPVTLSCSQTLNHNVMYWYQQKSSQAPKLLFHYYDKDFNNEADTPDNFQSRRPNTSFCFLDIRSPGLGDTAMYLCATSTLKRGLYNEQFFGPGTRLTVL.

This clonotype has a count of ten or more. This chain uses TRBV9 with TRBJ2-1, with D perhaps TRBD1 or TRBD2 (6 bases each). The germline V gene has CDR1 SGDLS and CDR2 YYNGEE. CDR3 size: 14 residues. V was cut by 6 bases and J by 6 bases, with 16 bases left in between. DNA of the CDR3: TGTGCCAGCAAACCTCTCGGAGGGGGCAATGAGCAGTTCTTC. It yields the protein CASKPLGGGNEQFF.

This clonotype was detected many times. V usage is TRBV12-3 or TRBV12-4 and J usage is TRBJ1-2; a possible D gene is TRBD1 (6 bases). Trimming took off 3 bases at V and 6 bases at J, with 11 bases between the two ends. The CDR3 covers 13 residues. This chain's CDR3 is CASSFSGADGYTF. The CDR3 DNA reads TGTGCCAGCAGTTTTTCGGGGGCCGATGGCTACACCTTC.

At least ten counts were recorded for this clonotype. The DNA of the CDR3 is TGTGCCAGCAGCCCATCTGTCGCAGAACCCTCCTACAATGAGCAGTTCTTC. As protein: CASSPSVAEPSYNEQFF. The rearrangement links TRBV7-2 to TRBJ2-1; D not certain. Per germline, CDR1 SGHTA and CDR2 FQGNSA. The CDR3 is 17 residues long. The V end lost 5 bases, the J end lost 0 bases, and 17 bases lay between the germline ends.

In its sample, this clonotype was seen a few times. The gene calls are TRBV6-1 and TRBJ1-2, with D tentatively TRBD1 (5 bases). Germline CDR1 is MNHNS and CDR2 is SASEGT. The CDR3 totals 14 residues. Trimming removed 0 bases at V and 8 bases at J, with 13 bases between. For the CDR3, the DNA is TGTGCCAGCAGTGAAGCGCCGGGGGTAGGGGGCTACACCTTC. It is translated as CASSEAPGVGGYTF.

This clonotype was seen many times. The CDR3 protein is CASSLDLGGSEQYF. The CDR3 DNA reads as TGTGCCAGCAGCTTAGATTTAGGGGGCTCCGAGCAGTACTTC. The J gene is TRBJ2-7, the V gene TRBV7-6; 7 nucleotides align to TRBD1. V lost 1 base, J lost 6 bases, and 6 bases stayed unmatched. This CDR3 is built from 14 residues. Per the germline V gene, CDR1 is SGHVS and CDR2 is FNYEAQ. The entire variable domain, with the rest obtained from reference TRBV7-6 and TRBJ2-7, is as follows: GAGVSQSPRYKVTKRGQDVALRCDPISGHVSLYWYRQALGQGPEFLTYFNYEAQQDKSGLPNDRFSAERPEGSISTLTIQRTEQRDSAMYRCASSLDLGGSEQYFGPGTRLTVT.

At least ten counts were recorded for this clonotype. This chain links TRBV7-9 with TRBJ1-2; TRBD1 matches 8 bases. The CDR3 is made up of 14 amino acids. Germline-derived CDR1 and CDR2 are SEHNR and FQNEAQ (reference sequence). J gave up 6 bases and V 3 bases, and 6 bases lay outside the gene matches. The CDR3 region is CASSLDRETHGYTF. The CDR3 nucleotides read TGTGCCAGCAGCTTGGACAGGGAAACGCATGGCTACACCTTC.

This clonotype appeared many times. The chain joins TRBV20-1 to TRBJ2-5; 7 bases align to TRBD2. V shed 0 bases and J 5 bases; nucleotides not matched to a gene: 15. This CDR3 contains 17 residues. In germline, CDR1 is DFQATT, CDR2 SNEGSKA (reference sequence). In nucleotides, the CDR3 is TGCAGTGCTAGAGATTTCCGGTGGGAGGGCGACCGGGAGACCCAGTACTTC. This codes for CSARDFRWEGDRETQYF.

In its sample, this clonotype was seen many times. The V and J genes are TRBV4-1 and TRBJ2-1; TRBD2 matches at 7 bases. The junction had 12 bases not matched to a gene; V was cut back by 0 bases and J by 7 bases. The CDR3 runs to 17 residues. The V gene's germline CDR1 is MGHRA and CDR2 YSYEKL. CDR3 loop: CASSQDILNGGSNEQFF. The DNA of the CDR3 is TGCGCCAGCAGCCAAGATATCCTGAACGGGGGGTCTAATGAGCAGTTCTTC.

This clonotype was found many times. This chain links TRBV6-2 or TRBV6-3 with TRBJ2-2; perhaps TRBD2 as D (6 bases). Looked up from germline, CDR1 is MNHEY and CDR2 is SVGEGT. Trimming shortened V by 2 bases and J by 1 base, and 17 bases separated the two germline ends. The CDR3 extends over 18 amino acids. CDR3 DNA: TGTGCCAGCAGTTACGGACTGCGGGGAATAGGGAACACCGGGGAGCTGTTTTTT. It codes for CASSYGLRGIGNTGELFF.